This T cell receptor (beta chain) was sequenced in a study of spatial heterogeneity in lung cancer. About the study: Each time, sequencing found more beta-chain sequences than alpha-chain sequences.

This clonotype was seen repeatedly, ten times or more. Germline V gene lookup returns CDR1 MNHNS and CDR2 SASEGT. V lost 2 bases and J 1 base, leaving 8 bases between the germline ends. The CDR3 covers 14 residues. TCRdb processed the 5' RACE reads anew with MiXCR; each CDR3 protein has one entry. The sample has approximately 44,000 distinct CDR3 sequences, about an eighth seen once. As for time point: sample taken at primary tumor resection. Sequencing covered unsorted whole RNA taken from tumor, nontumor lung or frozen PBMC. The V call is TRBV6-1, the J call TRBJ1-1; D possibly corresponds to TRBD1 (5 bases). This clonotype was obtained from a male donor with early-stage non-small cell lung cancer. This specimen consisted of PBMCs, obtained at surgery. The CDR3 reads CASSEFQGNTEAFF. The DNA for the CDR3 is TGTGCCAGCAGTGAATTTCAGGGGAACACTGAAGCTTTCTTT.